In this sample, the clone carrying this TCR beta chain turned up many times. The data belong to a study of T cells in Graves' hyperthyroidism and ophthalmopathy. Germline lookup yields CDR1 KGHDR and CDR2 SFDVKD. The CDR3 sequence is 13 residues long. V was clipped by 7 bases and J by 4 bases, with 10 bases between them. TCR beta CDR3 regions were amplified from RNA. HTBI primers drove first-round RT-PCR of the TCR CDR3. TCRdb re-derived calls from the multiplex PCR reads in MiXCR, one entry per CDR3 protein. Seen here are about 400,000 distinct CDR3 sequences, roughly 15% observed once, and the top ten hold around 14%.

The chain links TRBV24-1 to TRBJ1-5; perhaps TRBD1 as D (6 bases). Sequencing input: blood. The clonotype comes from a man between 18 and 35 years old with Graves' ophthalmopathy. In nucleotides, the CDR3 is TGTGCCACCAGGGGGGCAGGGAATCAGCCCCAGCATTTT. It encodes CATRGAGNQPQHF.